The 21 T cell receptor beta chains in this list originate from one sample, sequenced in a study of shared clonotypes between healthy human individuals. Sequencing used immunoSEQ multiplex PCR; TCRdb keeps in-frame clones, though not all of them. The sample yields a few million clones, more than 85% seen once. The sequenced material came from naive CD4+ T cells from PBMCs. Subset noted: CD45RA+ positively selected. These TCRs come from a man between 18 and 35 years old in good health. Some clones in this sample may be carry-over from other donors' samples.

This chain joins TRBV19 and TRBJ1-2; 9 bases match TRBD1. Germline lookup yields CDR1 LNHDA and CDR2 SQIVND (reference sequence). The length of the CDR3 is 15 residues. V dropped 5 bases and J dropped 3; count of bases not matched to a gene: 7. The CDR3 sequence is CASSGNRGQDYGYTF. CDR3 coding DNA: TGTGCCAGTAGTGGTAACAGGGGGCAGGACTATGGCTACACCTTC. Based on the CDR3 plus reference TRBV19 and TRBJ1-2, the full variable domain is DGGITQSPKYLFRKEGQNVTLSCEQNLNHDAMYWYRQDPGQGLRLIYYSQIVNDFQKGDIAEGYSVSREKKESFPLTVTSAQKNPTAFYLCASSGNRGQDYGYTFGSGTRLTVV.

This clone showed up just once. The rearrangement links TRBV4-1 to TRBJ2-7; 8 nucleotides agree with TRBD2. V shed 4 bases and J 1 base; nucleotides not matched to a gene: 9. This CDR3 contains 16 residues. CDR1 is MGHRA and CDR2 is YSYEKL in the germline V gene. CDR3 DNA sequence: TGCGCCAGCAGCCCCTTATTTAGCGGGGCTTCCTACGAGCAGTACTTC. It yields the protein CASSPLFSGASYEQYF.

The rearrangement links TRBV7-6 to TRBJ1-2, with 7 bases identical to TRBD1. Germline CDR1 reads SGHVS; CDR2 reads FNYEAQ. V was clipped by 5 bases and J by 5 bases; unmatched bases: 5. The CDR3 spans 13 residues. The CDR3: CASSPGTEYGYTF. The CDR3 coding sequence is TGTGCCAGCAGCCCGGGGACAGAGTATGGCTACACCTTC.

The chain recombines TRBV2 with TRBJ1-1; D not resolved. The CDR3 contains 15 residues. Per germline, CDR1 SNHLY and CDR2 FYNNEI. Trimming pared 4 bases from V and 0 bases from J, leaving 12 bases between. CDR3 nucleotides: TGTGCCAGCAGTGTGGGGTCGTGGGTGAACACTGAAGCTTTCTTT. Protein: CASSVGSWVNTEAFF.

The genes are TRBV7-6 and TRBJ2-2; no definite D call. This CDR3 region has 13 residues. Per the germline V gene, CDR1 is SGHVS and CDR2 is FNYEAQ. V lost 1 base to trimming and J lost 6 bases, with 6 bases between them. CDR3 nucleotide sequence: TGTGCCAGCAGCTTAGTAGACCCCGGGGAGCTGTTTTTT. Residues: CASSLVDPGELFF.

The chain joins TRBV6-5 to TRBJ2-5, with D perhaps assigned TRBD1 or TRBD2 (5 bases each). In germline, CDR1 is MNHEY, CDR2 SVGAGI. Trimming cost V 6 bases and J 5 bases, with 19 bases left between them. The CDR3 sequence is 15 residues long. The CDR3: CASSPGDLGRETQYF. The CDR3 coding sequence is TGTGCCAGCAGCCCTGGGGACCTCGGTAGGGAGACCCAGTACTTC.

This chain connects TRBV6-5 to TRBJ2-1; tentatively, D is TRBD1 (5 bases). The V gene lost 4 bases and the J gene lost 8 bases, with 15 bases spanning the gap. Germline V gives CDR1 MNHEY, CDR2 SVGAGI. The CDR3 sequence is 14 residues long. This CDR3 is CASSWGSIHYEQFF. The CDR3 DNA follows: TGTGCCAGCAGTTGGGGCTCCATCCACTATGAGCAGTTCTTC.

The rearrangement joins TRBV30 to TRBJ1-6; the D is unclear. Deletions cut 4 bases from V and 5 bases from J, with 3 bases between. Germline-derived CDR1 and CDR2 are GTSNPN and SVGIG (reference sequence). This CDR3 contains 11 residues. Here the CDR3 DNA reads TGTGCCTGGACAGATAATTCACCCCTCCACTTT. Its translation is CAWTDNSPLHF.

The chain has TRBV4-2 and TRBJ2-1; 10 bases are a match to TRBD1. J gave up 2 bases and V 3 bases, and 7 bases lay outside the gene matches. The length of the CDR3 is 17 residues. Germline V gene sequence: CDR1 LGHNA, CDR2 YNFKEQ. The CDR3 is CASSQTPGQGTYNEQFF. DNA of the CDR3: TGTGCCAGCAGCCAGACGCCGGGACAGGGGACCTACAATGAGCAGTTCTTC.

J is TRBJ1-5 and V is TRBV4-1, with a possible D match to TRBD1 (5 bases). Trimming removed 1 base at V and 2 bases at J, with 12 bases between. Per the germline V gene, CDR1 is MGHRA and CDR2 is YSYEKL. CDR3 length: 16 residues. CDR3 residues: CASSQGEGSGNQPQHF. The CDR3 nucleotides are TGCGCCAGCAGCCAAGGGGAGGGGAGCGGCAATCAGCCCCAGCATTTT.

The CDR3 DNA follows: TGTGCCAGCAGCGAAACCGGGACTAGCGGATACAATGAGCAGTTCTTC. Amino acid sequence: CASSETGTSGYNEQFF. V is TRBV7-9 and J is TRBJ2-1; 11 positions match TRBD2. Germline values: CDR1 SEHNR, CDR2 FQNEAQ (reference sequence). This CDR3 comprises 16 residues. V lost 5 bases and J lost 4; bases outside the gene matches: 7.

This chain connects TRBV28 to TRBJ2-7, with D perhaps matching TRBD2 (5 bases). V shed 6 bases and J shed 0 bases, with 18 bases lying between them. In germline, CDR1 is MDHEN, CDR2 SYDVKM. CDR3 length: 16 amino acids. The CDR3 protein is CASRDFLGLLSYEQYF. CDR3 coding DNA: TGTGCCAGCAGGGATTTCCTAGGACTGCTCTCCTACGAGCAGTACTTC.

The V call is TRBV6-6, the J call TRBJ2-7, with D tentatively TRBD1 (5 bases). The CDR3 runs to 12 residues. Germline CDR1 is MNHNY and CDR2 is SVGAGI (reference sequence). Trimming pared 6 bases from V and 4 bases from J, leaving 10 bases between. The DNA of the CDR3 is TGTGCCAGCAGGGGCAGGGTTTACGAGCAGTACTTC. This codes for CASRGRVYEQYF.

This sequence joins TRBV6-6 and TRBJ1-1; TRBD1 aligns across 9 bases. The germline gives CDR1 MNHNY, CDR2 SVGAGI (reference sequence). The CDR3 runs 15 residues. Losses at the gene ends were 8 bases for V and 8 bases for J; bases not matched to a gene: 15. The CDR3 reads CASFYLRQGGREAFF. The CDR3 DNA follows: TGTGCCAGCTTTTACCTACGACAGGGGGGTCGAGAAGCTTTCTTT.

This chain links TRBV7-8 with TRBJ2-7, with 9 bases aligning to TRBD2. Per the germline V gene, CDR1 is SGHVS and CDR2 is FQNEAQ. The CDR3 is 15 amino acids. The ends lost 6 bases at V and 3 bases at J; junction bases unmatched: 9. DNA of the CDR3: TGTGCCAGCAGTTACGGACGACTAGCGGTCTACGAGCAGTACTTC. This codes for CASSYGRLAVYEQYF.

This sequence joins TRBV15 and TRBJ2-7; D might be TRBD2 (5 bases). V was shortened by 0 bases and J by 5 bases, with 11 bases between the two germline ends. CDR1 is LNHNV, CDR2 YYDKDF, per germline (reference sequence). There are 14 residues in the CDR3. For the CDR3, the DNA is TGTGCCACCAGCAGAGAGGAGGTGCTGGACGAGCAGTACTTC. Translation gives CATSREEVLDEQYF. Together with reference TRBV15 and TRBJ2-7, the CDR3 gives the full variable domain: DAMVIQNPRYQVTQFGKPVTLSCSQTLNHNVMYWYQQKSSQAPKLLFHYYDKDFNNEADTPDNFQSRRPNTSFCFLDIRSPGLGDTAMYLCATSREEVLDEQYFGPGTRLTVT.

This chain uses TRBV6-5 with TRBJ1-4; TRBD1 matches 7 bases. Per the germline V gene, CDR1 is MNHEY and CDR2 is SVGAGI. Trimming removed 5 bases from V and 6 bases from J; junction bases left unmatched: 3. This CDR3 comprises 13 residues. In DNA, the CDR3 is TGTGCCAGCAGTACAGGGGAGGATGAAAAACTGTTTTTT. Its translation is CASSTGEDEKLFF.

V and J are TRBV7-2 and TRBJ1-3; the D is unclear. V gave up 5 bases and J gave up 2 bases, with 16 bases separating them. Germline V gene data show CDR1 as SGHTA and CDR2 as FQGNSA. CDR3 length equals 16 residues. The chain's CDR3 is CASSPRSAGTGNTIYF. The CDR3 DNA follows: TGTGCCAGCAGCCCAAGGTCCGCCGGGACTGGAAACACCATATATTTT.

V and J are TRBV5-4 and TRBJ2-1, with 8 positions matching TRBD2. CDR1 and CDR2 from the germline V gene are SGHNT and YYREEE (reference sequence). Trimming removed 0 bases from V and 2 bases from J; junction bases left unmatched: 1. The CDR3 spans 15 residues. The CDR3 nucleotides read TGTGCCAGCAGCTTGGTCGGGGGGGCCTACAATGAGCAGTTCTTC. The encoded protein is CASSLVGGAYNEQFF.

The count of this clone is one. The rearrangement links TRBV27 to TRBJ2-7; no clear D gene. Germline CDR1 MNHEY, CDR2 SMNVEV (reference sequence). Trimming removed 2 bases from V and 4 bases from J, with 12 bases in between. This CDR3 spans 14 amino acids. Here the CDR3 reads CASSLLGFKYEQYF. The CDR3 DNA reads TGTGCCAGCAGTTTACTGGGTTTTAAGTACGAGCAGTACTTC.

The V call is TRBV19, the J call TRBJ2-1; perhaps TRBD1 as D (6 bases). The CDR3 sequence is 17 residues long. CDR1 LNHDA and CDR2 SQIVND come from the germline V gene (reference sequence). V was clipped by 5 bases and J by 0 bases, with 17 bases between them. The chain's CDR3 is CASSPRLTGRSYNEQFF. The DNA for the CDR3 is TGTGCCAGTAGTCCCCGATTGACAGGTCGCTCCTACAATGAGCAGTTCTTC.